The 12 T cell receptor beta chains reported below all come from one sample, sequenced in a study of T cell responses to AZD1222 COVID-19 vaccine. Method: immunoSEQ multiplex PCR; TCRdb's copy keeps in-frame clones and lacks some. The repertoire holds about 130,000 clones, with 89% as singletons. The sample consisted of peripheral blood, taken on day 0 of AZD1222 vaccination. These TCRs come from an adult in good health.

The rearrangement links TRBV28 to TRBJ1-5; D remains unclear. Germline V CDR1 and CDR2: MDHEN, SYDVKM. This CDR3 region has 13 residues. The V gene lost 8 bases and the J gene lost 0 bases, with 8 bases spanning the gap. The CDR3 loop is CASVQASNQPQHF. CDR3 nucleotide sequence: TGTGCCAGCGTTCAGGCTAGCAATCAGCCCCAGCATTTT.

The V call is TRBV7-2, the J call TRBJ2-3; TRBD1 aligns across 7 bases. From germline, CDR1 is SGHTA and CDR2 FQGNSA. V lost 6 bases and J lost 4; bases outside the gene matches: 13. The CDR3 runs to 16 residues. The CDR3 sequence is CASSTRARGSADTQYF. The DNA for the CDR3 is TGTGCCAGCAGTACGCGGGCCAGGGGGAGCGCAGATACGCAGTATTTT.

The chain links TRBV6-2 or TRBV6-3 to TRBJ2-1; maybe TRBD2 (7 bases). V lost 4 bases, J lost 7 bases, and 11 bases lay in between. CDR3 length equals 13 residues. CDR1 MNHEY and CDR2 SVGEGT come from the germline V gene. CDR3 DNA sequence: TGTGCCAGCAGTTTCCGGGGGGCTAATGAGCAGTTCTTC. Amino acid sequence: CASSFRGANEQFF.

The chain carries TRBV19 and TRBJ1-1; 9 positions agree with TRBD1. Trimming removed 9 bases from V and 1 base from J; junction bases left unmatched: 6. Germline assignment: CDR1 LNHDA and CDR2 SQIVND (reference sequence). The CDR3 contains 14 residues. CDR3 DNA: TGTGCCAGCGGACAACAGGGGGCGAACACTGAAGCTTTCTTT. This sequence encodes CASGQQGANTEAFF.

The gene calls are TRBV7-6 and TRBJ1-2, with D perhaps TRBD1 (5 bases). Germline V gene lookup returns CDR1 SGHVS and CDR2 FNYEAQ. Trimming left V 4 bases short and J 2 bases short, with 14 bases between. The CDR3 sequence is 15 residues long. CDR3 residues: CASSSYPGFNYGYTF. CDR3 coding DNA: TGTGCCAGCAGCTCCTACCCAGGGTTCAACTATGGCTACACCTTC.

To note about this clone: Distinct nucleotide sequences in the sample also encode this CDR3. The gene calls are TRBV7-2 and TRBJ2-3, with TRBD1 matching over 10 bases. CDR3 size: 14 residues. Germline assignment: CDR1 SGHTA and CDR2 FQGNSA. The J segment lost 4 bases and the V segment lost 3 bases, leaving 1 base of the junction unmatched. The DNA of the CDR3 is TGTGCCAGCAGCTTGACAGGGGGCGCAGATACGCAGTATTTT. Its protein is CASSLTGGADTQYF.

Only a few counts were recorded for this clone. The CDR3 region is CASSATPGTSGNNEQFF. The CDR3, as DNA: TGTGCCAGCAGCGCCACCCCCGGGACTAGCGGAAACAATGAGCAGTTCTTC. The V gene is TRBV9, the J gene TRBJ2-1, with 11 bases identical to TRBD2. CDR3 length: 17 amino acids. From germline, CDR1 is SGDLS and CDR2 YYNGEE. J was trimmed by 5 bases and V by 3 bases; bases with no gene match: 10.

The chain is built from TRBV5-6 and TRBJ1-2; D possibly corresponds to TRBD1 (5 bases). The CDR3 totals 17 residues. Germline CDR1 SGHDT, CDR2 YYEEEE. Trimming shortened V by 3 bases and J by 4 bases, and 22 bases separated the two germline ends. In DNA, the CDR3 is TGTGCCAGCAGCTCGAAAACAGGAACCCGTAGTCGCTATGGCTACACCTTC. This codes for CASSSKTGTRSRYGYTF.

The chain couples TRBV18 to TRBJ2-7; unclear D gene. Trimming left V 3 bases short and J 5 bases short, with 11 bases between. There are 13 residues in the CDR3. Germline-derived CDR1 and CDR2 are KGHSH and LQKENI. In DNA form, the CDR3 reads TGTGCCAGCTCACCGACTGAGCAGAACGAGCAGTACTTC. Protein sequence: CASSPTEQNEQYF.

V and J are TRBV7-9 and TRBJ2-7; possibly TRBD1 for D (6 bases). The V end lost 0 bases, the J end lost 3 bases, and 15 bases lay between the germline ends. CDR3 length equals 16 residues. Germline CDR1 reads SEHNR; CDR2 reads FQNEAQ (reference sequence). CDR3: CASSLAQIRDNYEQYF. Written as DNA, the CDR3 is TGTGCCAGCAGCTTAGCGCAAATCCGGGACAACTACGAGCAGTACTTC.

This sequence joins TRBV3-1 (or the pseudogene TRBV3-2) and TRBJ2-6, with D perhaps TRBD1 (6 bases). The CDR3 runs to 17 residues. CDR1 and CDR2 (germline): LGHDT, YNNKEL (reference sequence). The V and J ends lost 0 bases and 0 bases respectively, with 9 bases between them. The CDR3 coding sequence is TGTGCCAGCAGCCAAGACAGGGGTAGCTCTGGGGCCAACGTCCTGACTTTC. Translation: CASSQDRGSSGANVLTF.

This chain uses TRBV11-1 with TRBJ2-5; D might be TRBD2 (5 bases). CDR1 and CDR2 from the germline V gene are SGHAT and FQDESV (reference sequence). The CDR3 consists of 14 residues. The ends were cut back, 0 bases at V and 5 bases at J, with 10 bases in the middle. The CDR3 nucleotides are TGTGCCAGCAGCTTAGCCGGGAATGGGGAGACCCAGTACTTC. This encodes CASSLAGNGETQYF. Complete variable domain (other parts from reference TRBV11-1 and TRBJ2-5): EAEVAQSPRYKITEKSQAVAFWCDPISGHATLYWYRQILGQGPELLVQFQDESVVDDSQLPKDRFSAERLKGVDSTLKIQPAELGDSAMYLCASSLAGNGETQYFGPGTRLLVL.